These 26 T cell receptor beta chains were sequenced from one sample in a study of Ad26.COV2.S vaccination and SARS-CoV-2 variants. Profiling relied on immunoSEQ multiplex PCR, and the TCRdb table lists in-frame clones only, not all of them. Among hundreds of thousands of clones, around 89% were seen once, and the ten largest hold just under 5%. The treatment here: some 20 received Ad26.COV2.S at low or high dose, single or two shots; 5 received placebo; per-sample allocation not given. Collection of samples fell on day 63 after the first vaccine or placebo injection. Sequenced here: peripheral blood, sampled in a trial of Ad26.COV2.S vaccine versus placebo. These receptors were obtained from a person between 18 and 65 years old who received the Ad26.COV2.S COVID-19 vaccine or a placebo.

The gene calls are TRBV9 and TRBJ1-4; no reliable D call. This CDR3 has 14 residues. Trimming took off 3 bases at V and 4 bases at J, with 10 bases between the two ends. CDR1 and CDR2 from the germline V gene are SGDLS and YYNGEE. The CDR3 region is CASSATTHNEKLFF. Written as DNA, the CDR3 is TGTGCCAGCAGCGCTACGACCCATAATGAAAAACTGTTTTTT.

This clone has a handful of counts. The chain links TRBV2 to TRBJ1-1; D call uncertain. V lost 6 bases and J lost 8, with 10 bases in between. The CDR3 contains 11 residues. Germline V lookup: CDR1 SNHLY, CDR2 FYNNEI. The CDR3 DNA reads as TGTGCCAGCAGCGCCGACGCGGAAGCTTTCTTT. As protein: CASSADAEAFF.

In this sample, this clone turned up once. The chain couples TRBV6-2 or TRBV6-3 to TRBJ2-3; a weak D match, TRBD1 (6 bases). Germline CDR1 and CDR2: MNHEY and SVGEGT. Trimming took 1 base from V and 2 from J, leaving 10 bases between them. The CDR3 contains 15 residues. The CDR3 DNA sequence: TGTGCCAGCAGTTACTTTGGGACACTCACAGATACGCAGTATTTT. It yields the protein CASSYFGTLTDTQYF.

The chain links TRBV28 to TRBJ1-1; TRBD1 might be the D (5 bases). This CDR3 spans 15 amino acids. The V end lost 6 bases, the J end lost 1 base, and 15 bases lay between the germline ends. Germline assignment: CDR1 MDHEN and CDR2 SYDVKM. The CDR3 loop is CASSRSQQGNTEAFF. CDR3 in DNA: TGTGCCAGCAGCCGGAGCCAGCAGGGGAACACTGAAGCTTTCTTT.

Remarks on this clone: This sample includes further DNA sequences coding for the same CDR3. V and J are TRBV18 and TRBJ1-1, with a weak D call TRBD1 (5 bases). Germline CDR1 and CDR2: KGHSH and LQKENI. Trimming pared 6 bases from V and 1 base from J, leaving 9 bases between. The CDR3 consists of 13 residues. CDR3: CASSPGTNTEAFF. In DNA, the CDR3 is TGTGCCAGCTCCCCCGGGACGAACACTGAAGCTTTCTTT.

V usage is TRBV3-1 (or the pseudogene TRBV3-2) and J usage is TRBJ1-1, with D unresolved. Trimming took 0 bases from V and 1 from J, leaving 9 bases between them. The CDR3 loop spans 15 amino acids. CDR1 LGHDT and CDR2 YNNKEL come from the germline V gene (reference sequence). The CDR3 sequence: CASSQDASGNTEAFF. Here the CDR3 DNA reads TGTGCCAGCAGCCAAGACGCCAGTGGGAACACTGAAGCTTTCTTT.

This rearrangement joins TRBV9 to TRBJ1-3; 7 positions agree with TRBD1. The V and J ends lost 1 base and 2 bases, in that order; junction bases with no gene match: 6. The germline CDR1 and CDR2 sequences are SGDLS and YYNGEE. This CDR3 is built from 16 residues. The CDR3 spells CASSVKWQGAGNTIYF. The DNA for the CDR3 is TGTGCCAGCAGCGTAAAGTGGCAGGGGGCTGGAAACACCATATATTTT. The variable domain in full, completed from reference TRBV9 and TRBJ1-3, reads DSGVTQTPKHLITATGQRVTLRCSPRSGDLSVYWYQQSLDQGLQFLIQYYNGEERAKGNILERFSAQQFPDLHSELNLSSLELGDSALYFCASSVKWQGAGNTIYFGEGSWLTVV.

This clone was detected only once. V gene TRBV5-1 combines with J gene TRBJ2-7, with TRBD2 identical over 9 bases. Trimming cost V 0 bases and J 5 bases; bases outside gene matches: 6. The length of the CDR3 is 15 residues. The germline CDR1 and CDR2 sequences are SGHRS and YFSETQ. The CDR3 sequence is CASSLAGSGSHEQYF. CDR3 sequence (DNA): TGCGCCAGCAGCTTGGCCGGTAGCGGGAGCCACGAGCAGTACTTC.

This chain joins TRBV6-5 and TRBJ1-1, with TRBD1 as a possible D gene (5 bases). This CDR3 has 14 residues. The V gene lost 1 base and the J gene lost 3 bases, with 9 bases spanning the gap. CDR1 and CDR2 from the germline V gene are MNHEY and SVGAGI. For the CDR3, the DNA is TGTGCCAGCAGTTACTTAGGCAGGGACACTGAAGCTTTCTTT. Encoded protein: CASSYLGRDTEAFF.

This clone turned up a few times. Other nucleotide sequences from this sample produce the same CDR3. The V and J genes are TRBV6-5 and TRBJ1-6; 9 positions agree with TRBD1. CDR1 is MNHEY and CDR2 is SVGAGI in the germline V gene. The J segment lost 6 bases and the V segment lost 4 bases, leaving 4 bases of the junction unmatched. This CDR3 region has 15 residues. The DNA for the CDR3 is TGTGCCAGCAGTTTGGGACAGGGCCTTAATTCACCCCTCCACTTT. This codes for CASSLGQGLNSPLHF.

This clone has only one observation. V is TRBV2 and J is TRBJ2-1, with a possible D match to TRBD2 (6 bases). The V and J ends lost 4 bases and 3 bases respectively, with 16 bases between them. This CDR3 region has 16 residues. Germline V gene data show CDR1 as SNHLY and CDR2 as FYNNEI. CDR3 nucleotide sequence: TGTGCCAGCAGTGTAGGGACTCCCAGGAACTACAATGAGCAGTTCTTC. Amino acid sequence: CASSVGTPRNYNEQFF.

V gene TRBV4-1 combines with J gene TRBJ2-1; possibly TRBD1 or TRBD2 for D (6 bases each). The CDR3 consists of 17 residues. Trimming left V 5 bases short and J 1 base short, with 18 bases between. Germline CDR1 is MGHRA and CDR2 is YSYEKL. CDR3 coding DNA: TGCGCCAGCAGCTCCTTTATGGGGGGCAGGTCCTACAATGAGCAGTTCTTC. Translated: CASSSFMGGRSYNEQFF.

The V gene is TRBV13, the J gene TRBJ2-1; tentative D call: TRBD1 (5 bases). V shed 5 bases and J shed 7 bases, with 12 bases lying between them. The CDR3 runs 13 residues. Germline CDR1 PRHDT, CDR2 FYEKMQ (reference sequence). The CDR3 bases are TGTGCCAGCAGCCAGGCAGGGTTTAATGAGCAGTTCTTC. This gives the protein CASSQAGFNEQFF.

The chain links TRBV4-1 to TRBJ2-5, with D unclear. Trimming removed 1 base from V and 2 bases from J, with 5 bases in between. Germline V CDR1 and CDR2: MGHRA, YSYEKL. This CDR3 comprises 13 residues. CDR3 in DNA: TGCGCCAGCAGCCAAGTGTTACAAGAGACCCAGTACTTC. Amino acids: CASSQVLQETQYF.

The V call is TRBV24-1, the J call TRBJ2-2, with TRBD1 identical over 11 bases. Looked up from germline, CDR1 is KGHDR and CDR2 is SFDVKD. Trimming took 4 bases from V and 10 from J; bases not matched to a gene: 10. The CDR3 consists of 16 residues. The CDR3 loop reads CATSDRGTGGREELFF. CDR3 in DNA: TGTGCCACCAGTGACAGAGGGACAGGGGGAAGGGAGGAGCTGTTTTTT.

CDR3: CASSPITKSMNTF. CDR3 in DNA: TGTGCCAGCAGCCCGATTACCAAAAGCATGAACACCTTC. This sequence joins TRBV28 and TRBJ1-2; no clear D. The CDR3 sequence is 13 residues long. Deletions cut 6 bases from V and 12 bases from J, with 20 bases between. Germline values: CDR1 MDHEN, CDR2 SYDVKM.

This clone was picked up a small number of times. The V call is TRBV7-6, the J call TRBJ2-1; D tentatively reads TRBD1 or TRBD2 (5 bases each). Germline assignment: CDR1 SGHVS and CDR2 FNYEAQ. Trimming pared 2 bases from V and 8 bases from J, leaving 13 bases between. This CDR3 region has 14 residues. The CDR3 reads CASSLQPGTDEQFF. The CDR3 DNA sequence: TGTGCCAGCAGCTTACAACCAGGGACCGATGAGCAGTTCTTC.

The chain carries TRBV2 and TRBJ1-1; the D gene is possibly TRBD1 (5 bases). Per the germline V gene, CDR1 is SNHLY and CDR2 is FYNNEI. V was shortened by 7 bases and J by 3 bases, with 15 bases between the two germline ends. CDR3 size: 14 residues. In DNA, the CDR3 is TGTGCCAGCAAATTAAGGGGCAGGGACACTGAAGCTTTCTTT. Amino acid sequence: CASKLRGRDTEAFF.

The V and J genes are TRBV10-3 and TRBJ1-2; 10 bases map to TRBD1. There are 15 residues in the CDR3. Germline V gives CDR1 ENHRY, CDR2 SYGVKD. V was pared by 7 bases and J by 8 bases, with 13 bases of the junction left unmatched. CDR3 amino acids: CAITGPGQGRDGYTF. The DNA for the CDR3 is TGTGCCATCACCGGCCCGGGACAGGGGCGTGACGGCTACACCTTC.

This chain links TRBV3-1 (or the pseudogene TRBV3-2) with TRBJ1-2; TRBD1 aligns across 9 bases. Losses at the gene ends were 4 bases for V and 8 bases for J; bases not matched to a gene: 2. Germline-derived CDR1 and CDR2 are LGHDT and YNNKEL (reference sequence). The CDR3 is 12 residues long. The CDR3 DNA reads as TGTGCCAGCAGCCGGGGACAGGGAGGCTACACCTTC. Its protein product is CASSRGQGGYTF.

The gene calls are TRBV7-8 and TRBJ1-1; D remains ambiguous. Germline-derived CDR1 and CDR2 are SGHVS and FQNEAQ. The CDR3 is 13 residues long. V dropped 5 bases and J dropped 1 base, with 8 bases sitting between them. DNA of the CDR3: TGTGCCAGCAGCCCGACAAGGAACACTGAAGCTTTCTTT. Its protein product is CASSPTRNTEAFF.

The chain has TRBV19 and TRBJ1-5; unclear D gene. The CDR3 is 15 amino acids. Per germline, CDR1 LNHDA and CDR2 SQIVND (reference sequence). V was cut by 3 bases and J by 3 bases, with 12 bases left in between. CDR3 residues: CASSISVGTNQPQHF. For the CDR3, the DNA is TGTGCCAGTAGTATCTCGGTCGGTACCAATCAGCCCCAGCATTTT.

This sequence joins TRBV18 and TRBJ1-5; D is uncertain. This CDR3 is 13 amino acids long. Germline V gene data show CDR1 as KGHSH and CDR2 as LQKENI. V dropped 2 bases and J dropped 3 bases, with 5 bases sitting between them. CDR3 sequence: CASSPTHNQPQHF. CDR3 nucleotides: TGTGCCAGCTCACCAACACACAATCAGCCCCAGCATTTT.

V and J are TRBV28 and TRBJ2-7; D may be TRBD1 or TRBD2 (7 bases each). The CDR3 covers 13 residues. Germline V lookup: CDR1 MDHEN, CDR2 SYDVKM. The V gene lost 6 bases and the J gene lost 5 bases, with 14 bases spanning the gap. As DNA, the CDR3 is TGTGCCAGCAGGCCGCAGGGGGGGGACGAGCAGTACTTC. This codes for CASRPQGGDEQYF. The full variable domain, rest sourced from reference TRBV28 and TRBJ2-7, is DVKVTQSSRYLVKRTGEKVFLECVQDMDHENMFWYRQDPGLGLRLIYFSYDVKMKEKGDIPEGYSVSREKKERFSLILESASTNQTSMYLCASRPQGGDEQYFGPGTRLTVT.

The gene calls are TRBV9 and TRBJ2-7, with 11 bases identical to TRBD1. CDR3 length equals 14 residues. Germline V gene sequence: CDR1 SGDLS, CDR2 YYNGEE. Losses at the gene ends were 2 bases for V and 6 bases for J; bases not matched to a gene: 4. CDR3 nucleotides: TGTGCCAGCAGCGTCACGGACAGGGGGCTCGAGCAGTACTTC. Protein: CASSVTDRGLEQYF.

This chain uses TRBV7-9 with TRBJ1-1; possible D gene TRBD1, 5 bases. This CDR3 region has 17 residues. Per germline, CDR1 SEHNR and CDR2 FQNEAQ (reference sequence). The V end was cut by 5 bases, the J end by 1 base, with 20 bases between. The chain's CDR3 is CASSPPLVGGTNTEAFF. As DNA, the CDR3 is TGTGCCAGCAGCCCTCCCCTCGTCGGGGGAACGAACACTGAAGCTTTCTTT.